This TCR beta chain was retrieved from a study of T cells in Graves' hyperthyroidism and ophthalmopathy. Regarding the study as a whole: Before onset, ophthalmopathy was predicted by the model a median approximately 6.5 months earlier. Blood also held most thyroid clonotypes expanded beyond 0.001.

From RNA transcripts, TCR beta CDR3 regions were amplified. A set of HTBI primers served as the primers for a first-round RT-PCR of the TCR CDR3. TCRdb re-analysed the multiplex PCR reads in MiXCR, keeping a single row per CDR3 protein. The sample lists 300,000 to 400,000 distinct CDR3 sequences; approximately 13% were seen once. When ophthalmopathy did not progress within 18 months, Graves' hyperthyroidism was considered stable. Fresh 10 ml peripheral blood yielded PBMCs. This clonotype was seen repeatedly, ten times or more. Its target is not known. The receptor was derived from an older woman with Graves' hyperthyroidism. Sequencing used blood.

The DNA of the CDR3 is TGTGCCAGCAGCGCACGAGACAGGCTGAACACTGAAGCTTTCTTT. Its translation: CASSARDRLNTEAFF. The rearrangement joins TRBV11-3 to TRBJ1-1, with D perhaps TRBD1 (6 bases). Germline loops: CDR1 SGHNT, CDR2 YENEEA. The germline V and J ends were trimmed by 5 bases and 0 bases, with 13 bases remaining between them. This CDR3 region has 15 residues.